One T cell receptor (beta chain) is described in this entry. The target antigen is unknown. Germline assignment: CDR1 SGHTA and CDR2 FQGTGA. This CDR3 is 16 amino acids long. The J segment lost 2 bases and the V segment lost 5 bases, leaving 3 bases of the junction unmatched. This specimen belongs to a study of T cell responses to AZD1222 COVID-19 vaccine. Findings and limits, study-wide: Donors were chiefly white British, with a greater number of females, and clonal diversity was perhaps underestimated. Repertoire collection took place solely once the T cell response had peaked. Baseline serology detected seropositivity in only a handful of AZD1222 recipients. Receipt of two AZD1222 doses was followed by a rise in Spike-specific TCR breadth and depth.

The method was immunoSEQ multiplex PCR; TCRdb's version includes in-frame clones alone and lacks a portion of them. The sample carries 90,000 to 110,000 clones, over 75% recorded once. The sequence came from an adult in good health. The source was peripheral blood, collected on day 0 of AZD1222 vaccination. The chain uses TRBV7-3 and TRBJ2-3, with TRBD2 matching 14 bases. For the CDR3, the DNA is TGTGCCAGCAGCATGGGACTAGCGGGAGTCACAGATACGCAGTATTTT. Translating it yields CASSMGLAGVTDTQYF.